Detailed here is one T cell receptor beta chain. This clone was observed a handful of times. Its antigen target is currently unknown. Base qualities were left out, and no much larger clone turns up one base away. This record comes from a study of beta chain features in type 1 diabetes (dated by TCRdb to the late 2010s). About the investigation overall: Mean age, gender distribution, total cell number and subset yield were not different between patients and healthy donors. Naive and central memory subsets were obtained from all 28 donors, but regulatory and stem cell-like memory subsets were isolated from only 8 patients and 8 healthy donors. A total of roughly 100 million sorted cells were examined across all samples, and the number of cells per subset was strongly correlated with RNA yield. In the study, TCRB repertoires of sorted circulating CD4+ T cell subsets from recently diagnosed type 1 diabetes patients were compared with those of matched healthy donors. The paper as a whole reports these results and caveats: Type 1 diabetes patients showed a moderate but significant shortening of TCRB CDR3 length in all four CD4+ subsets. Naive, central memory and regulatory TCRB repertoires appeared to be more alike among patients than among healthy donors. At VDJ recombination sites, patients with type 1 diabetes made fewer insertions and deleted more nucleotides, a pattern implying thymic rearrangement abnormalities. Because cDNA was sequenced instead of genomic DNA, highly expressing activated cells could be over-represented, though the groups showed no difference in activation or CD3 levels. Only small numbers of individuals were included in the HLA sub-analyses, which left unresolved whether HLA type had any influence on TCRB rearrangement. Shorter templates might be favored by PCR, yet because patient and control samples were amplified and corrected together, any such skew would affect both groups equally.

From each donor, a single peripheral blood sample of 100 to 150 mL on average was drawn into heparinised tubes. A BD FACSAria II and a panel including CD45RO, CCR7, CD25, CD127, CD95 and CD27 were used to sort naive, central memory, regulatory and stem cell-like memory CD4+ T cells. All sorted populations exceeded 98% purity. Right away, PBMCs were isolated by Lymphoprep density gradient centrifugation and were stained directly, with no culture step. Samples were stained and sorted in pairs, with one healthy donor and one patient per experiment, so that batch effects were minimized. The CDR3 sequence holds 14 residues, the cysteine and phenylalanine included. Only the CDR3 DNA is retained, 42 bases long and in frame from the first base. Trimming at the junction amounts to 5 bases on V and 0 bases on J, and the germline ends lie 11 bases apart. As encoded in the germline V gene (reference sequence), CDR1 is LNHDA while CDR2 is SQIVND.

The entire isolated RNA was reverse transcribed using the High Capacity cDNA Reverse Transcription Kit, and thus expressed TCRB transcripts were sequenced. Deep immunoSEQ sequencing was applied to naive, central memory and regulatory T cell samples, giving an average of roughly 3.5 million total reads per sample. After sorted cells were lysed in RLT buffer, RNA was extracted with DNase-treated RNeasy Micro or Mini kits, with the choice depending on cell number. To prevent cross-contamination, each cell subset was processed individually, whereas patient and healthy donor samples were processed jointly. The immunoSEQ multiplex PCR was used to amplify TCRB sequences from cDNA, yielding 87-bp fragments that span the CDR3 region. The amplicons were sequenced using the Illumina HiSeq platform. Per the original workflow: Synthetic template baselines were used to correct PCR bias computationally, reads within Hamming distance 2 were collapsed together, and singletons that could not be merged were discarded. Reads were aligned against IMGT to assign V, D and J genes, CDR3 length and insertions or deletions at six rearrangement sites. Within each subset, clonotype counts were normalized to sorted cell number, and only after that were true diversity and Gini coefficients computed with the tcR R package. The overlap coefficient, calculated on TCRB nucleotide sequences, was used to quantify repertoire sharing. As a proxy for the pre-selection repertoire, out-of-frame TCRB sequences from naive cells were analyzed. The table was pulled from immuneACCESS by TCRdb, which kept in-frame rearrangements only. Such tables lose some clones; where checked, under half of the loss comes from unresolved V genes, and the rest has no known cause. D and trimming come from the DNA, and the V and J calls and clone size come from that table. This sample holds under 800,000 clones; roughly 16% were observed only once. Clones ranked in the top ten supply about 0.087% of the sample.

The TCR comes from a man aged 18 to 30 in good health. The sequenced sample was naive CD4+ T cells from blood. Read against the paper, the sample's cell subset or site label means: true naive CD4+ T cells. The sequence is built from TRBV19 and TRBJ2-7; TRBD2 is a weak D gene call, 5 bases matching. The CDR3 protein sequence reads: CASSREVSSYEQYF. The DNA reads TGTGCCAGTAGTCGGGAAGTTAGCTCCTACGAGCAGTACTTC.